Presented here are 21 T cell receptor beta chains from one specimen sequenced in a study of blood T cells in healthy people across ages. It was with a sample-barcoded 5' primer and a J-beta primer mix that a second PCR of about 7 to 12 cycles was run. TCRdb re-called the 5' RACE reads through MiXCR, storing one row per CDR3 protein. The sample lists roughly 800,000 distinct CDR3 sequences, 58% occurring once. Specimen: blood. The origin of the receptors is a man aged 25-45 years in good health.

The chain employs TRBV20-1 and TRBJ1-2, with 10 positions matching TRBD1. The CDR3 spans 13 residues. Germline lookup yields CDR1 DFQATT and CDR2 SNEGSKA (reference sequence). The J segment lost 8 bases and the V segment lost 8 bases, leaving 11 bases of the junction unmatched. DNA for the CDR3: TGCAGTAGCAGTGCCGGGACAGGGGAAGGCTACACCTTC. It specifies CSSSAGTGEGYTF.

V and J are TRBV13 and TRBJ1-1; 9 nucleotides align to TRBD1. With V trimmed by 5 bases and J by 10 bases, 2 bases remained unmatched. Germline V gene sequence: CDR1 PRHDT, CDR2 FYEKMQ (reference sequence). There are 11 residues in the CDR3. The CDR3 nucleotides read TGTGCCAGCAGCAGGACAGGGGCAGCTTTCTTT. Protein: CASSRTGAAFF.

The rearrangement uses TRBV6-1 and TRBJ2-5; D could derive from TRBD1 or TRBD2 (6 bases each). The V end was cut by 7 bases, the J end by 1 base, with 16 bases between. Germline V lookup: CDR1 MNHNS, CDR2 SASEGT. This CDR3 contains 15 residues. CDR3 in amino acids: CASIRGAERQETQYF. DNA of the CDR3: TGTGCCAGCATTAGGGGGGCGGAACGCCAAGAGACCCAGTACTTC.

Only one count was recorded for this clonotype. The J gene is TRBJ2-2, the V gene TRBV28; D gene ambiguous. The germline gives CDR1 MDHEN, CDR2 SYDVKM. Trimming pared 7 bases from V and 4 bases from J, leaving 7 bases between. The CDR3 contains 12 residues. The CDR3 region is CASTGSTGELFF. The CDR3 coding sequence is TGTGCCAGCACCGGTAGCACCGGGGAGCTGTTTTTT.

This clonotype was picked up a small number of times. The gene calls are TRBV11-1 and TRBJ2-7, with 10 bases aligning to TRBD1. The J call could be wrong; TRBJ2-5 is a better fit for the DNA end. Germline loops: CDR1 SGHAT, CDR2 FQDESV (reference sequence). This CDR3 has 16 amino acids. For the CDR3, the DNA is TGTGCCAGCAGCTTAGAAACCGGGACAGGGGACGAGACCCAGTACTTC. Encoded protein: CASSLETGTGDETQYF.

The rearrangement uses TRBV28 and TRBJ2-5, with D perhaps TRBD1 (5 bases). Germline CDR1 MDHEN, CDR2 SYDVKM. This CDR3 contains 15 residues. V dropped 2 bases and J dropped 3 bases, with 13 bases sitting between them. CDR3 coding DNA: TGTGCCAGCAGTTTACAAGGGGTGGGTAAAGAGACCCAGTACTTC. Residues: CASSLQGVGKETQYF.

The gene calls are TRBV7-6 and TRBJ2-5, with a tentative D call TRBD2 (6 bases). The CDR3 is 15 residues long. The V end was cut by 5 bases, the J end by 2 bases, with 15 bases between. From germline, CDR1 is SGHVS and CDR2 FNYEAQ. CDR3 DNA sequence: TGTGCCAGCAGCCTGCACCAAGGACTACAAGAGACCCAGTACTTC. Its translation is CASSLHQGLQETQYF.

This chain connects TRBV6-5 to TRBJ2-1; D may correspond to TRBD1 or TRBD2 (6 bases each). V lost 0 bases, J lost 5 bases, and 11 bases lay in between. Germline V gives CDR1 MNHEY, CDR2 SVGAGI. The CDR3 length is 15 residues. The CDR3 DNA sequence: TGTGCCAGCAGTTACTCATATAGGGGGGACAATGAGCAGTTCTTC. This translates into CASSYSYRGDNEQFF.

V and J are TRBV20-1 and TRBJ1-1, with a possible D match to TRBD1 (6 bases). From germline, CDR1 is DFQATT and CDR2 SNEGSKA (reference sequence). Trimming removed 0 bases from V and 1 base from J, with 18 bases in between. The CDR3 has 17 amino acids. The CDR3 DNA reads TGCAGTGCTAGAGATGCCCAGGGGTCGGCACCGAACACTGAAGCTTTCTTT. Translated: CSARDAQGSAPNTEAFF.

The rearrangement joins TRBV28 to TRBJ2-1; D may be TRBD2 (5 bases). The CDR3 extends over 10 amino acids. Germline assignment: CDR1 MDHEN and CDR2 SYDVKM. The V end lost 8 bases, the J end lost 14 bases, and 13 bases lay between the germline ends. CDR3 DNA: TGTGCCAGCCGAGGACTGAGGGAGTTCTTC. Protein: CASRGLREFF.

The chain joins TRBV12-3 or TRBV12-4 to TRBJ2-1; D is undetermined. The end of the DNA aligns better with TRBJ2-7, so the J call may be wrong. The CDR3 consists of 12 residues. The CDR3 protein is CASRNVAYEQYF. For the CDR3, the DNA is TGTGCCAGCAGAAACGTCGCCTACGAGCAGTACTTC.

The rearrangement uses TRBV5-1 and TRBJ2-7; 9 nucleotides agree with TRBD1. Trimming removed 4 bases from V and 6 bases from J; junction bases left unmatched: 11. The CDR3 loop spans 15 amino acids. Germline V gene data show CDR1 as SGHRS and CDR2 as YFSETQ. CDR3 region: CASSTQPGQGFEQYF. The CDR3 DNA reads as TGCGCCAGCAGCACCCAGCCGGGACAGGGATTCGAGCAGTACTTC. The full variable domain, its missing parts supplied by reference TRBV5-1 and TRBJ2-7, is KAGVTQTPRYLIKTRGQQVTLSCSPISGHRSVSWYQQTPGQGLQFLFEYFSETQRNKGNFPGRFSGRQFSNSRSEMNVSTLELGDSALYLCASSTQPGQGFEQYFGPGTRLTVT.

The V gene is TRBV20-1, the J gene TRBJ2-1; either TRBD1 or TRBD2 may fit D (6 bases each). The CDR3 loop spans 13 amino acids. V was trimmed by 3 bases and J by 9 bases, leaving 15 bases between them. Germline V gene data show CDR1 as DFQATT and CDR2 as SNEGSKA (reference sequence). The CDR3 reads CSASGGGTVEQFF. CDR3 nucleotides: TGCAGTGCTAGTGGAGGGGGGACTGTTGAGCAGTTCTTC.

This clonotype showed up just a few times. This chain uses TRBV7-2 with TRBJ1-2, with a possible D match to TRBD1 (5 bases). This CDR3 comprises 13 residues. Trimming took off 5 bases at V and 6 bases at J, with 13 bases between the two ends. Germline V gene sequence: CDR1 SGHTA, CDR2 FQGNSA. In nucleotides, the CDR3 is TGTGCCAGCAGCCCCATTCAGGGAAATGGCTACACCTTC. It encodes CASSPIQGNGYTF.

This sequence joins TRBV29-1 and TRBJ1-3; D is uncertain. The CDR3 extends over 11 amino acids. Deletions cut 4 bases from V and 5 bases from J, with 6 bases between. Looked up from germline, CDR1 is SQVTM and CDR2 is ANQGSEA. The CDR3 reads CSVGLRNTIYF. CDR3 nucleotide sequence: TGCAGCGTTGGTTTACGAAACACCATATATTTT.

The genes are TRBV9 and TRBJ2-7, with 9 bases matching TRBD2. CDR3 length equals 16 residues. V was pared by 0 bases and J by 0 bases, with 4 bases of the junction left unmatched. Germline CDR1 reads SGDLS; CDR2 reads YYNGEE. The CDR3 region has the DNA TGTGCCAGCAGCGTAGGGGTGGGACTAGCCTCCTACGAGCAGTACTTC. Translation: CASSVGVGLASYEQYF.

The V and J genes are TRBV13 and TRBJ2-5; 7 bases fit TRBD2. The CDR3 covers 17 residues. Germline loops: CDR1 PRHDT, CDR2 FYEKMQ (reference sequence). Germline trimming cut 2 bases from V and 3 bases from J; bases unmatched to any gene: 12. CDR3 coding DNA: TGTGCCAGCAGCTTAAAAGGACTAGGTGGTTGGGAAGAGACCCAGTACTTC. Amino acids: CASSLKGLGGWEETQYF.

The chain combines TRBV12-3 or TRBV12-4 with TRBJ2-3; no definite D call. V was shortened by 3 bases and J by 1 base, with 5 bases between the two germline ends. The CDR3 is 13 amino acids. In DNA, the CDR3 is TGTGCCAGCAGTTTTCAGGGCACAGATACGCAGTATTTT. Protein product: CASSFQGTDTQYF.

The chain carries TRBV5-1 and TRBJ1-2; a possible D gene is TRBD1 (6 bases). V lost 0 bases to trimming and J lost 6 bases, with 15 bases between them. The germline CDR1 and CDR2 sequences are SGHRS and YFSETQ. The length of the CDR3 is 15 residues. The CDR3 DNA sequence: TGCGCCAGCAGCTTGGCTAAGGGGGTTGTGGATGGCTACACCTTC. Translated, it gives CASSLAKGVVDGYTF.

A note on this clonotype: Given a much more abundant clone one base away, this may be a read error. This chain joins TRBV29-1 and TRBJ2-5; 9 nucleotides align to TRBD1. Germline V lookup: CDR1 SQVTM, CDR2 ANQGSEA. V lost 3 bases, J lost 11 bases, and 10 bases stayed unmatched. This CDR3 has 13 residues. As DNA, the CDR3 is TGCAGCGTTGAGACAGGGGGTGGGTACGGGCAGTACTTC. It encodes CSVETGGGYGQYF.

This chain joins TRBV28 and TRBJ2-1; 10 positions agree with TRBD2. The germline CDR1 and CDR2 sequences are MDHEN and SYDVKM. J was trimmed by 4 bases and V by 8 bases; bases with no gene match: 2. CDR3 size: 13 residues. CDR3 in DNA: TGTGCCAGCGAAGCGGGGGGGTACAATGAGCAGTTCTTC. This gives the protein CASEAGGYNEQFF.